This is a list of T cell receptor beta chains from one sample in a study of cytomegalovirus exposure and HLA in healthy donors. The table came from immunoSEQ multiplex PCR; TCRdb's copy has only in-frame clones and leaves some out. This table holds approximately 250,000 clones, 78% found once. Sequencing input: PBMCs. These receptors were collected from a boy aged 5-17 years in good health and CMV-seronegative. Each CDR3 is given with its conserved first and last residue. D genes are given only for firm matches. Clone size is shown for a subset of rows, as once, few, many or a class of expanded clone.

clone_size: few; d_call: .; v_call: TRBV11-3; j_call: TRBJ2-2; cdr3_nt: TGTGCCAGCAGCTTAGGTGGGGGCCGGGAGCTGTTTTTT; cdr3_aa: CASSLGGGRELFF
clone_size: .; d_call: TRBD2; v_call: TRBV19; j_call: TRBJ2-7; cdr3_nt: TGTGCCAGTAGTATGGCCCTAGCGGGGGTATACGAGCAGTACTTC; cdr3_aa: CASSMALAGVYEQYF
clone_size: once; d_call: TRBD1; v_call: TRBV19; j_call: TRBJ1-3; cdr3_nt: TGTGCCAGTAGTCTCACAGGGGTAAACACCATATATTTT; cdr3_aa: CASSLTGVNTIYF
clone_size: .; d_call: TRBD1; v_call: TRBV6-5; j_call: TRBJ1-2; cdr3_nt: TGTGCCAGCAGTTACTCAACAGGGGGCGCAGGATTGGGCTACACCTTC; cdr3_aa: CASSYSTGGAGLGYTF
clone_size: once; d_call: .; v_call: TRBV14; j_call: TRBJ2-2; cdr3_nt: TGTGCCAGCAGCCAAGTTGGAGGCCCATCGAACACCGGGGAGCTGTTTTTT; cdr3_aa: CASSQVGGPSNTGELFF
clone_size: few; d_call: .; v_call: TRBV19; j_call: TRBJ2-2; cdr3_nt: TGTGCCAGTAGTGAAGGGGCGGGGGAGCTGTTTTTT; cdr3_aa: CASSEGAGELFF
clone_size: .; d_call: .; v_call: TRBV11-2; j_call: TRBJ1-2; cdr3_nt: TGTGCCAGCAGCTTAGCGTCGGGGGTCGATGGCTACACCTTC; cdr3_aa: CASSLASGVDGYTF
clone_size: .; d_call: .; v_call: TRBV6-1; j_call: TRBJ1-2; cdr3_nt: TGTGCCAGCACCCTCCGGGACTATGGCTACACCTTC; cdr3_aa: CASTLRDYGYTF
clone_size: .; d_call: .; v_call: TRBV5-1; j_call: TRBJ1-1; cdr3_nt: TGCGCCAGCAGCTGGACACTTTCGAACACTGAAGCTTTCTTT; cdr3_aa: CASSWTLSNTEAFF
clone_size: .; d_call: .; v_call: TRBV14; j_call: TRBJ1-1; cdr3_nt: TGTGCCAGCAGCCCCTGGAACACTGAAGCTTTCTTT; cdr3_aa: CASSPWNTEAFF
clone_size: .; d_call: TRBD2; v_call: TRBV15; j_call: TRBJ2-3; cdr3_nt: TGTGCCACCAGCAGAGTCTTAACTAGCGGCACAGATACGCAGTATTTT; cdr3_aa: CATSRVLTSGTDTQYF
clone_size: .; d_call: TRBD1; v_call: TRBV6-5; j_call: TRBJ1-1; cdr3_nt: TGTGCCAGCAGTCCCCGACCCGGACAGGGTATAGAAGCTTTCTTT; cdr3_aa: CASSPRPGQGIEAFF
clone_size: .; d_call: .; v_call: TRBV30; j_call: TRBJ2-1; cdr3_nt: TGTGCCTGGAATCTCCCGTTCCGCTCCTACAATGAGCAGTTCTTC; cdr3_aa: CAWNLPFRSYNEQFF
clone_size: .; d_call: TRBD1; v_call: TRBV5-8; j_call: TRBJ2-1; cdr3_nt: TGTGCCAGCAGTTTACACCGGGACAGGGGCTCCTACAATGAGCAGTTCTTC; cdr3_aa: CASSLHRDRGSYNEQFF
clone_size: .; d_call: TRBD1; v_call: TRBV5-6; j_call: TRBJ1-2; cdr3_nt: TGTGCCAGCAGCTTCCCAGGGGGCGGTGGCTACACCTTC; cdr3_aa: CASSFPGGGGYTF
clone_size: .; d_call: TRBD1; v_call: TRBV5-4; j_call: TRBJ1-4; cdr3_nt: TGTGCCAGCAGCCCAGGGACAGCCAATGGTGAAAAACTGTTTTTT; cdr3_aa: CASSPGTANGEKLFF